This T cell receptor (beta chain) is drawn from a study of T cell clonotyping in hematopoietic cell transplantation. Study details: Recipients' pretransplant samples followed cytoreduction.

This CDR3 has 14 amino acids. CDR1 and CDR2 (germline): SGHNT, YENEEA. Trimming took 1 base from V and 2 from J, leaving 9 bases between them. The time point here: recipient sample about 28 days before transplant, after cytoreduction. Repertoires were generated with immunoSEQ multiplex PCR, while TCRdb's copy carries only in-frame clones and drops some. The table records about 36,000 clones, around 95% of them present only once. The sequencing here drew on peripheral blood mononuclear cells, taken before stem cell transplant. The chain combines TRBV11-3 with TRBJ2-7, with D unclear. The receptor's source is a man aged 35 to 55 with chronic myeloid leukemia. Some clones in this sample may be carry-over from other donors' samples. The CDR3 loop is CASSLAGKAYEQYF. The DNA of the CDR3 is TGTGCCAGCAGCTTAGCGGGCAAAGCCTACGAGCAGTACTTC.